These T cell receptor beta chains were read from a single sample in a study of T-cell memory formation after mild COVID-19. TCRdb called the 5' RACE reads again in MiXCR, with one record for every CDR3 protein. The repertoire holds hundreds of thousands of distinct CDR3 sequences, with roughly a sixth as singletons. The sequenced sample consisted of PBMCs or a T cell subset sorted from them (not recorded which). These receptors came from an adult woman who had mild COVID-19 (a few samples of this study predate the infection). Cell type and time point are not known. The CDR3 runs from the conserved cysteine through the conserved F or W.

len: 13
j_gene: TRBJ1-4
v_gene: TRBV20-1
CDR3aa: CSARLTAGEKLFF

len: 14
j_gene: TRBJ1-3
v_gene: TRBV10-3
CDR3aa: CAIRSQTAGNTIYF

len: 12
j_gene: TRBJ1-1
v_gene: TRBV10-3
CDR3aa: CATNGGEGEAFF

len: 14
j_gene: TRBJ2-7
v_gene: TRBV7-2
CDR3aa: CASSLAWTDYEQYF

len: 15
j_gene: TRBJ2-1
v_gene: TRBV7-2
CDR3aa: CASSFTGGAYNEQFF

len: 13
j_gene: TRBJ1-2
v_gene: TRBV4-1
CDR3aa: CASGPSQGYGYTF

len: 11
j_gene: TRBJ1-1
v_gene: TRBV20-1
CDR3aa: CSALDSSEAFF

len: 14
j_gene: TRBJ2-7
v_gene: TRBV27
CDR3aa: CASGRDFSSYEQYF

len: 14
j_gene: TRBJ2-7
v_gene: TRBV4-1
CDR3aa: CASSQEGGRSEQYF

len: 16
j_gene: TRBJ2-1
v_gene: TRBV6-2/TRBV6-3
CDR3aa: CASSYSSGRAANEQFF

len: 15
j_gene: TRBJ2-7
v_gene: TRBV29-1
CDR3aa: CSAEGARGRLYEQYF

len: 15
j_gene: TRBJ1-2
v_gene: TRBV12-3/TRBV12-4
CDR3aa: CASFHRGIIPTGYTF

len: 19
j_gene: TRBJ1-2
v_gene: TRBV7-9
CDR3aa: CASSLGLGGQGPENYGYTF

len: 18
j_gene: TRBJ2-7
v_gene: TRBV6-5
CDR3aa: CASTQTWDSGRFTYEQYF

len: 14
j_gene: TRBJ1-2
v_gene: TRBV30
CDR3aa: CAWSVKLALYGYNF

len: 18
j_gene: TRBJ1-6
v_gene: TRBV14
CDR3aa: CASSQEASSFIGDSPLHF

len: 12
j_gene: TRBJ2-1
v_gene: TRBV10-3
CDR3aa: CAILLGNNEQFF

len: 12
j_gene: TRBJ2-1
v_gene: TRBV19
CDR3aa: CASSMYGDEQFF

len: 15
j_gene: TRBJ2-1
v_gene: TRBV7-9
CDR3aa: CASSNRAPIDNEQFF

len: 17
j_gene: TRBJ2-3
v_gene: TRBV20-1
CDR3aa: CSASGGDSTSRTDTQYF

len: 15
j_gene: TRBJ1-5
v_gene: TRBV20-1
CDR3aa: CSALRPVGDNQPQHF

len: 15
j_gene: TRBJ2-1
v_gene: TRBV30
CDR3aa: CAWSVSRGSYNEQFF

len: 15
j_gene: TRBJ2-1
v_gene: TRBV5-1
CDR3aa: CASSPARDGYNEQFF

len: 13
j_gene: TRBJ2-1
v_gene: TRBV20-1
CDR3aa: CSAFRTTYNEQFF

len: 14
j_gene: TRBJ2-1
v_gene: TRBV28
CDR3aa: CASRFGSSGSEQFF

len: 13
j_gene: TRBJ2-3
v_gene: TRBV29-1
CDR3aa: CSVVWVYTDTQYF

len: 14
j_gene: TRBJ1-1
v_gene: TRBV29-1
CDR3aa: CSVVGYDMNTEAFF

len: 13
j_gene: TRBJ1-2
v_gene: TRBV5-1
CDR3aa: CASSSQGLEGYTF

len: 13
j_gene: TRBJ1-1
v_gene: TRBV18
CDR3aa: CASSEDMNTEAFF

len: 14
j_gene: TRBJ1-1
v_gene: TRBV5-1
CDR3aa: CASSLGHGGYEAFF

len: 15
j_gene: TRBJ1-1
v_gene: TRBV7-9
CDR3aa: CASSYRTGRNTEAFF

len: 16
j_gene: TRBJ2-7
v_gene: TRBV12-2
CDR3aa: CASRLAGPPRAYEQYF

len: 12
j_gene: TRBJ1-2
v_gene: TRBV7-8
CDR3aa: CASSLTREGYTF

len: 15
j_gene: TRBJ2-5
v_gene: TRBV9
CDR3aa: CASSVAGLTQETQYF

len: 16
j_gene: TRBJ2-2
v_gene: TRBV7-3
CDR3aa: CASSSPRGGHSGELFF

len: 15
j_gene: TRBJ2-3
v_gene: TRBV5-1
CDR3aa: CASSWGQGSENTQYF

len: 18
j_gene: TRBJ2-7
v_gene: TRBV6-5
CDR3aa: CASSYFDEGQGFGYEQYF

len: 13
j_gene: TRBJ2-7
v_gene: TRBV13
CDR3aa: CASSMDRNYEQYF

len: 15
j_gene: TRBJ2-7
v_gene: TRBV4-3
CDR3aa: CASSQSSGTPYEQYF

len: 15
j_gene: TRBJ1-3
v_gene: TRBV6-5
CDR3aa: CATRRKGTSGNTIYF

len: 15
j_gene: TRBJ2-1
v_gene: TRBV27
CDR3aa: CASRRGTGAFNEQFF

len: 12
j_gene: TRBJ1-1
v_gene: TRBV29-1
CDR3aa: CSVTTMNTEAFF

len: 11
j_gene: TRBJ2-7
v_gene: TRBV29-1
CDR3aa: CSSGTLYEQYF

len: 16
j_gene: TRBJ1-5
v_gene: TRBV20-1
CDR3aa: CSARESRGPLNQPQHF

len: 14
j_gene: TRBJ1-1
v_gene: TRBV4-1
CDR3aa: CASSPSPSNTEAFF

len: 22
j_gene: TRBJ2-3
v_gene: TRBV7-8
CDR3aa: CASSLASGRGTSGSWGADTQYF

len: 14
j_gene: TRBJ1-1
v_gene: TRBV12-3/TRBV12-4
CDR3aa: CASRKGGGVLKAFF

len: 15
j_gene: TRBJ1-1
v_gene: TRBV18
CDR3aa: CASSPPLAGNTEAFF

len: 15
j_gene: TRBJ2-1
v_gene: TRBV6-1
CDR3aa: CASSFTSGGNNEQFF